Reported below is one TCR beta chain. A much larger clonotype is one base distant, so this may be a read error. The source of the sample is a study of T cells in Graves' hyperthyroidism and ophthalmopathy. Amplification of TCR beta CDR3 regions was performed using RNA transcripts as template. The HTBI primer set was used in a first-round RT-PCR of the TCR CDR3. TCRdb called the multiplex PCR reads again in MiXCR, with one record for every CDR3 protein. The sample includes 550,000 to 700,000 distinct CDR3 sequences, about 43% seen only once; the top ten take 15% to 20%. The CDR3 sequence is 13 residues long. Germline assignment: CDR1 SEHNR and CDR2 FQNEAQ (reference sequence).

The TCR originated in an adult woman with Graves' disease, either hyperthyroidism or ophthalmopathy (not recorded which). The sample taken for sequencing was peripheral blood or thyroid tissue (not recorded which). This chain uses TRBV7-9 with TRBJ2-7; no reliable D call. As DNA, the CDR3 is TGTACCAGCAGTTACTGGGGTAACTACGAGCAGTACTTC. This sequence encodes CTSSYWGNYEQYF.